This entry features one T cell receptor (beta chain) sequence. Its antigen is unknown. CDR1 is MDHEN and CDR2 is SYDVKM in the germline V gene. V trimming: 2 bases; J trimming: 6 bases; junction bases outside the gene matches: 4. The CDR3 spans 14 residues. This sample was included in a study of CD8 T cells in ankylosing spondylitis. Study findings and constraints: Reactive arthritis synovial fluid and blood previously showed some of these motif variants.

5'-RACE, quantitative and with molecular barcodes, yielded the TCR beta libraries. TCRdb processed the 5' RACE reads anew with MiXCR; each CDR3 protein has one entry. The sample includes approximately 200,000 distinct CDR3 sequences, 9.5% to 15% of them seen just once. This chain joins TRBV28 and TRBJ2-7; 10 nucleotides align to TRBD1. Sequences were obtained from blood, either unsorted or a sorted T cell fraction (not recorded which). This sequence originates from a male donor with ankylosing spondylitis or in good health (not recorded which). In DNA, the CDR3 is TGTGCCAGCAGTTTAGAGACAGGGGGCCGCGAGCAGTACTTC. Encoded protein: CASSLETGGREQYF.